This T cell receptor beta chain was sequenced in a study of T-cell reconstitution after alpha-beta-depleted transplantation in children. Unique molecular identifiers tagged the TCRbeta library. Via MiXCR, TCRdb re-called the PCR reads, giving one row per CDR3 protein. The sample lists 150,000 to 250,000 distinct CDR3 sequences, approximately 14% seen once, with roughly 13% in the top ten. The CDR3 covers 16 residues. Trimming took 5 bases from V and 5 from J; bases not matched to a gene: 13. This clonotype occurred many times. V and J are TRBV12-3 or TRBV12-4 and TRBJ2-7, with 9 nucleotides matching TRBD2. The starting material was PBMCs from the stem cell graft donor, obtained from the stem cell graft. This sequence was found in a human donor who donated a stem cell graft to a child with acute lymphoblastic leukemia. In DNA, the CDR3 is TGTGCCAGCAGTCCGGTGGGGGTAGCGGGAGACCACGAGCAGTACTTC. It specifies CASSPVGVAGDHEQYF.